Shown below are 27 T cell receptor beta chains from a single sample sequenced in a study of regulatory T cells in long-lasting Graves disease. Through Arm-PCR of CDR3 regions and iRepertoire HTBI primers, TCR beta libraries were built. TCRdb re-called the multiplex PCR reads through MiXCR, storing one row per CDR3 protein. The table records over 450,000 distinct CDR3 sequences, around 12% of them present only once. Time point meaning: newly diagnosed GD, antithyroid drugs for less than 3 months. Extracted PBMC RNA gave rise to the TCR library. This sample also belongs to another study, concerning T cells in Graves' hyperthyroidism and ophthalmopathy.

Material: peripheral blood mononuclear cells (PBMCs), obtained at new diagnosis, from a patient treated with antithyroid drugs. Receptor source: a woman in her twenties or thirties with Graves disease.

This clonotype appeared many times. The rearrangement links TRBV2 to TRBJ1-1, with 7 bases identical to TRBD1. Germline V gene data show CDR1 as SNHLY and CDR2 as FYNNEI. The CDR3 runs to 13 residues. Unmatched junction bases numbered 3, after V lost 8 bases and J lost 0 bases. CDR3 amino acids: CASGQEVNTEAFF. CDR3 sequence (DNA): TGTGCCAGCGGACAGGAGGTGAACACTGAAGCTTTCTTT. The full variable domain, rest sourced from reference TRBV2 and TRBJ1-1, is EPEVTQTPSHQVTQMGQEVILRCVPISNHLYFYWYRQILGQKVEFLVSFYNNEISEKSEIFDDQFSVERPDGSNFTLKIRSTKLEDSAMYFCASGQEVNTEAFFGQGTRLTVV.

This clonotype appeared many times. This chain links TRBV7-9 with TRBJ1-2; the D gene is possibly TRBD1 (6 bases). The V end was cut by 5 bases, the J end by 4 bases, with 23 bases between. The CDR3 contains 17 residues. Germline loops: CDR1 SEHNR, CDR2 FQNEAQ (reference sequence). The CDR3 reads CASSVKSGQTESYGYTF. In DNA form, the CDR3 reads TGTGCCAGCAGCGTAAAGTCCGGACAGACCGAAAGCTATGGCTACACCTTC.

This clonotype was picked up many times. J is TRBJ2-1 and V is TRBV10-3; 7 bases are shared with TRBD2. Trimming at V came to 10 bases and at J to 4 bases, leaving 10 bases not matched to a gene. The germline V gene has CDR1 ENHRY and CDR2 SYGVKD. The CDR3 has 14 residues. CDR3 sequence (DNA): TGTGCCACCCGGCCCAGCGGGGCATACAATGAGCAGTTCTTC. It specifies CATRPSGAYNEQFF.

At least ten counts were recorded for this clonotype. The CDR3, as DNA: TGTGCCACCAGTGATTTGACCAGCGGGGTACAAGATGAGCAGTTCTTC. It specifies CATSDLTSGVQDEQFF. The chain joins TRBV24-1 to TRBJ2-1; TRBD2 aligns across 7 bases. Unmatched junction bases numbered 9, after V lost 0 bases and J lost 8 bases. Per the germline V gene, CDR1 is KGHDR and CDR2 is SFDVKD. This CDR3 region has 16 residues.

This clonotype was counted many times. The gene calls are TRBV9 and TRBJ2-1; D gene uncertain. V was cut by 1 base and J by 0 bases, with 8 bases left in between. Germline CDR1 and CDR2: SGDLS and YYNGEE. There are 15 residues in the CDR3. Written as DNA, the CDR3 is TGTGCCAGCAGCGTAAAGTGGGACTCCTACAATGAGCAGTTCTTC. Protein sequence: CASSVKWDSYNEQFF.

Worth noting for this clonotype: A much larger clone differs by one base, so this may be a read error. The rearrangement joins TRBV12-3 or TRBV12-4 to TRBJ2-3, with 14 bases lining up with TRBD2. The CDR3 length is 17 residues. CDR3 DNA sequence: TGTGCCATCAGTGAAGCCGGGACTAGCGGGAGCGCAGATACGCAGTATTTT. Amino acid sequence: CAISEAGTSGSADTQYF.

The chain uses TRBV7-6 and TRBJ2-1; a weak D match, TRBD2 (7 bases). The germline V gene encodes CDR1 SGHVS and CDR2 FNYEAQ. The CDR3 runs to 15 residues. With 5 bases removed from V and 7 bases from J, the gap between germline ends came to 18 bases. CDR3 amino acids: CASSQTGLVGNEQFF. The CDR3 DNA reads TGTGCCAGCAGCCAGACAGGACTAGTCGGGAATGAGCAGTTCTTC.

This clonotype was picked up many times. The rearrangement joins TRBV20-1 to TRBJ1-6; TRBD1 is a possible D gene (5 bases). The CDR3 runs to 11 residues. Trimming pared 6 bases from V and 10 bases from J, leaving 10 bases between. Germline loops: CDR1 DFQATT, CDR2 SNEGSKA (reference sequence). The CDR3 DNA follows: TGCAGTGCCGGGGACGGATCACCCCTCCACTTT. Protein product: CSAGDGSPLHF.

This clonotype was detected many times. For the CDR3, the DNA is TGTGCCAGCAGCCTCCGACAGGGAACTGAAGCTTTCTTT. Its protein product is CASSLRQGTEAFF. The chain employs TRBV11-2 and TRBJ1-1, with TRBD1 matching 7 bases. The trim removed 5 bases at V and 5 bases at J, leaving 5 bases unmatched. Germline-derived CDR1 and CDR2 are SGHAT and FQNNGV. The CDR3 consists of 13 residues.

The rearrangement links TRBV2 to TRBJ2-2, with D perhaps matching TRBD2 (6 bases). There are 14 residues in the CDR3. The V gene's germline CDR1 is SNHLY and CDR2 FYNNEI. V gave up 8 bases and J gave up 0 bases, with 10 bases separating them. The CDR3 sequence: CASVGLSNTGELFF. CDR3 in DNA: TGTGCCAGCGTGGGACTCTCGAACACCGGGGAGCTGTTTTTT.

This clonotype has at least ten counts. The chain employs TRBV11-2 and TRBJ2-1; 7 nucleotides agree with TRBD1. The CDR3 is 14 residues long. Germline loops: CDR1 SGHAT, CDR2 FQNNGV. V was clipped by 5 bases and J by 9 bases; unmatched bases: 10. The CDR3 spells CASSALTGKLEQFF. The CDR3 region has the DNA TGTGCCAGCAGCGCCTTGACAGGGAAGCTTGAGCAGTTCTTC.

There are a few counts of this clonotype. A far larger clone differs by one base, so this is likely a read error. This chain links TRBV28 with TRBJ2-1; 8 bases are a match to TRBD2. Germline V gene data show CDR1 as MDHEN and CDR2 as SYDVKM. J was trimmed by 10 bases and V by 3 bases; bases with no gene match: 11. The CDR3 totals 15 residues. This CDR3 is CASSFIPGGPYEQFF. CDR3 nucleotide sequence: TGTGCCAGCAGTTTCATCCCGGGAGGGCCCTACGAGCAGTTCTTC.

The chain uses TRBV30 and TRBJ2-1; 9 bases are a match to TRBD2. Trimming cost V 1 base and J 4 bases; bases outside gene matches: 23. The CDR3 totals 21 residues. Germline lookup yields CDR1 GTSNPN and CDR2 SVGIG (reference sequence). In nucleotides, the CDR3 is TGTGCCTGGAGTGGGTATTTAGCGGGAGAGTCCGGGGATCACATTTACAATGAGCAGTTCTTC. The encoded protein is CAWSGYLAGESGDHIYNEQFF.

This clonotype has at least ten counts. The rearrangement uses TRBV30 and TRBJ2-1; TRBD2 agrees at 7 bases. CDR3 size: 13 residues. Per germline, CDR1 GTSNPN and CDR2 SVGIG (reference sequence). The chain's CDR3 is CAWLAAPGDEQFF. As DNA, the CDR3 is TGTGCTTGGCTAGCGGCCCCCGGGGATGAGCAGTTCTTC.

This clonotype was seen more than once but under ten times. Here the CDR3 omits its conserved ending phenylalanine or tryptophan, so a read error is the likely source. The rearrangement links TRBV19 to TRBJ1-2; no definite D call. The V gene's germline CDR1 is LNHDA and CDR2 SQIVND (reference sequence). CDR3 length: 13 residues. Trimming pared 7 bases from V and 5 bases from J, leaving 14 bases between. The CDR3 loop is CASTQRLLYGYTL. The CDR3, as DNA: TGTGCCAGTACGCAGAGATTGCTATATGGCTACACCCTC.

The rearrangement links TRBV7-9 to TRBJ2-1; D is ambiguous. Germline values: CDR1 SEHNR, CDR2 FQNEAQ (reference sequence). This CDR3 contains 15 residues. V was trimmed by 7 bases and J by 1 base, leaving 14 bases between them. The CDR3 sequence: CASIPKVGSYNEQFF. The CDR3 bases are TGTGCCAGCATCCCGAAAGTGGGGTCCTACAATGAGCAGTTCTTC.

This clonotype was counted ten times or more. The chain links TRBV11-2 to TRBJ2-5; possibly TRBD1 for D (6 bases). V was pared by 2 bases and J by 4 bases, with 11 bases between. CDR3 length equals 14 residues. Germline V CDR1 and CDR2: SGHAT, FQNNGV. CDR3 amino acids: CASSLTAGVETQYF. The CDR3 DNA reads as TGTGCCAGCAGCTTAACAGCAGGGGTAGAGACCCAGTACTTC.

Many counts were recorded for this clonotype. The gene calls are TRBV20-1 and TRBJ1-1; TRBD1 is a possible D gene (6 bases). The germline V gene has CDR1 DFQATT and CDR2 SNEGSKA (reference sequence). V shed 0 bases and J shed 5 bases, with 13 bases lying between them. The CDR3 length is 14 residues. Here the CDR3 reads CSARETGWGTEAFF. The CDR3 coding sequence is TGCAGTGCTAGAGAAACAGGGTGGGGGACTGAAGCTTTCTTT.

In this sample, this clonotype turned up many times. The gene calls are TRBV15 and TRBJ2-5; perhaps D is TRBD1 or TRBD2 (5 bases each). The CDR3 covers 17 residues. Trimming pared 1 base from V and 3 bases from J, leaving 18 bases between. Germline CDR1 reads LNHNV; CDR2 reads YYDKDF (reference sequence). CDR3 residues: CATSRGLSLGREETQYF. The CDR3 coding sequence is TGTGCCACCAGCAGAGGACTATCCCTGGGACGGGAAGAGACCCAGTACTTC. Looking up the rest from reference TRBV15 and TRBJ2-5 gives the full variable domain: DAMVIQNPRYQVTQFGKPVTLSCSQTLNHNVMYWYQQKSSQAPKLLFHYYDKDFNNEADTPDNFQSRRPNTSFCFLDIRSPGLGDTAMYLCATSRGLSLGREETQYFGPGTRLLVL.

The chain uses TRBV20-1 and TRBJ2-1, with 10 bases lining up with TRBD2. Germline V gene data show CDR1 as DFQATT and CDR2 as SNEGSKA (reference sequence). After removal of 5 bases from V and 9 bases from J, the junction contained 16 bases not matched to a gene. The CDR3 covers 16 residues. The CDR3: CSAPQVGLAGAGEQFF. CDR3 sequence (DNA): TGCAGTGCTCCCCAAGTGGGCCTAGCGGGAGCCGGTGAGCAGTTCTTC.

This clonotype was counted ten times or more. The CDR3 DNA is TGTGCCAGTAGTATAGAGGTTCGACTAGTACGCAATGAGCAGTTCTTC. Protein product: CASSIEVRLVRNEQFF. The chain carries TRBV19 and TRBJ2-1; maybe TRBD2 (6 bases). The CDR3 contains 16 residues. Germline CDR1 is LNHDA and CDR2 is SQIVND (reference sequence). V was cut by 0 bases and J by 6 bases, with 15 bases left in between.

The sample holds many counts of this clonotype. The chain recombines TRBV7-9 with TRBJ2-5; TRBD2 agrees at 12 bases. Trimming cost V 4 bases and J 3 bases; bases outside gene matches: 3. Germline assignment: CDR1 SEHNR and CDR2 FQNEAQ (reference sequence). The length of the CDR3 is 15 residues. CDR3 residues: CASSSWTSGKETQYF. The CDR3 region has the DNA TGTGCCAGCAGCTCATGGACTAGCGGGAAAGAGACCCAGTACTTC. The entire variable domain, with the rest obtained from reference TRBV7-9 and TRBJ2-5, is as follows: DTGVSQNPRHKITKRGQNVTFRCDPISEHNRLYWYRQTLGQGPEFLTYFQNEAQLEKSRLLSDRFSAERPKGSFSTLEIQRTEQGDSAMYLCASSSWTSGKETQYFGPGTRLLVL.

With regard to this clonotype: A much bigger clone sits one base away, suggesting this may be a read error. This chain links TRBV5-5 with TRBJ2-7, with D unclear. CDR3 length equals 12 residues. Germline CDR1 reads SGHKS; CDR2 reads YYEKEE (reference sequence). The CDR3 protein is CASRPDSCEQYF. The DNA of the CDR3 is TGTGCCAGCAGGCCCGACTCCTGCGAGCAGTACTTC.

The table lists this clonotype with a few counts. V usage is TRBV19 and J usage is TRBJ2-1, with 13 bases that match TRBD2. Unmatched junction bases numbered 17, after V lost 5 bases and J lost 7 bases. CDR1 is LNHDA, CDR2 SQIVND, per germline (reference sequence). The CDR3 is 19 residues long. DNA for the CDR3: TGTGCCAGTAGTCTCCGATCGACTAGCGGGAGGCCAAGACGTAATGAGCAGTTCTTC. This sequence encodes CASSLRSTSGRPRRNEQFF.

This clonotype was recorded many times. This chain uses TRBV29-1 with TRBJ2-1, with D maybe TRBD2 (6 bases). V was cut by 7 bases and J by 8 bases, with 9 bases left in between. The CDR3 runs to 10 residues. The germline gives CDR1 SQVTM, CDR2 ANQGSEA. CDR3: CSAGEDEQFF. The CDR3 nucleotides read TGCAGCGCCGGGGAGGATGAGCAGTTCTTC.

At least ten counts were recorded for this clonotype. The V gene is TRBV28, the J gene TRBJ1-4; 8 bases agree with TRBD1. Germline V gene lookup returns CDR1 MDHEN and CDR2 SYDVKM. The CDR3 covers 13 residues. Losses at the gene ends were 8 bases for V and 8 bases for J; bases not matched to a gene: 7. Here the CDR3 reads CASSDRVREKLFF. The CDR3, as DNA: TGTGCCAGCTCGGACAGGGTTCGGGAAAAACTGTTTTTT. Combining the CDR3 with reference TRBV28 and TRBJ1-4 gives the whole variable domain DVKVTQSSRYLVKRTGEKVFLECVQDMDHENMFWYRQDPGLGLRLIYFSYDVKMKEKGDIPEGYSVSREKKERFSLILESASTNQTSMYLCASSDRVREKLFFGSGTQLSVL.

This clonotype has at least ten counts. The chain employs TRBV12-3 or TRBV12-4 and TRBJ2-7; TRBD2 aligns across 10 bases. This CDR3 spans 16 amino acids. Trimming at V came to 5 bases and at J to 6 bases, leaving 13 bases not matched to a gene. This CDR3 is CASSTRKSGRASEQYF. The CDR3 coding sequence is TGTGCCAGCAGTACCCGGAAGAGCGGGAGGGCGTCCGAGCAGTACTTC.